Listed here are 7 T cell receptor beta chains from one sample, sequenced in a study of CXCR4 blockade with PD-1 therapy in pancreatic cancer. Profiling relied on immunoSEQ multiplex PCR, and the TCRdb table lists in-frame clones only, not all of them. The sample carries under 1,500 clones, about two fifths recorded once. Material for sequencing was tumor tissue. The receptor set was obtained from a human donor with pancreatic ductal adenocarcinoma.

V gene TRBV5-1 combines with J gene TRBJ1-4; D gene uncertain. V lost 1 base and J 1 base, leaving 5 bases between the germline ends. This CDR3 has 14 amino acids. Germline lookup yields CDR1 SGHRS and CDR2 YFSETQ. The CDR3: CASSLHGTNEKLFF. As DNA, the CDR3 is TGCGCCAGCAGCTTGCACGGAACTAATGAAAAACTGTTTTTT.

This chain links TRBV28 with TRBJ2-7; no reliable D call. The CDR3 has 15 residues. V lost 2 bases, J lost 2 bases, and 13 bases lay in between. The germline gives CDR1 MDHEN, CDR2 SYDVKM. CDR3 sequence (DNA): TGTGCCAGCAGTTTAAATTACAGTCCGGCCTACGAGCAGTACTTC. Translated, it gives CASSLNYSPAYEQYF.

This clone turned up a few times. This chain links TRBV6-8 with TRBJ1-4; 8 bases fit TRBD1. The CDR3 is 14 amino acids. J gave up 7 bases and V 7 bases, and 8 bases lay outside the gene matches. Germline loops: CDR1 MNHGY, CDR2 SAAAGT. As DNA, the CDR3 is TGTGCCAGCATTCGACAGGGGTTGAGTGAAAAACTGTTTTTT. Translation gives CASIRQGLSEKLFF.

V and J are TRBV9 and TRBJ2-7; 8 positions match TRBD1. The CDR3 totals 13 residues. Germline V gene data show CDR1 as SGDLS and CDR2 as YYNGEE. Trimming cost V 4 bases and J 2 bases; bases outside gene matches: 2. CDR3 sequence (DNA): TGTGCCAGCAGCTCACAGGGGGCCTACGAGCAGTACTTC. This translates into CASSSQGAYEQYF. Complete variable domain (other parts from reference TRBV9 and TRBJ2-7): DSGVTQTPKHLITATGQRVTLRCSPRSGDLSVYWYQQSLDQGLQFLIQYYNGEERAKGNILERFSAQQFPDLHSELNLSSLELGDSALYFCASSSQGAYEQYFGPGTRLTVT.

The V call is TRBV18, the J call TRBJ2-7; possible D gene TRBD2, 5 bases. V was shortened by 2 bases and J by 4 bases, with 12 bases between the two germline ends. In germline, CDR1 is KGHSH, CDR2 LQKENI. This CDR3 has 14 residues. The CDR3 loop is CASSPVLGGYEQYF. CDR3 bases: TGTGCCAGCTCACCAGTTCTGGGCGGGTACGAGCAGTACTTC.

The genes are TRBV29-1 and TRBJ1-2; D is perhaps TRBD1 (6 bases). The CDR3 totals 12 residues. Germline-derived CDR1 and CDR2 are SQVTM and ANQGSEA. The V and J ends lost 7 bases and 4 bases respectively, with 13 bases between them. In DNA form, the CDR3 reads TGCAGCGCCTGGACAGTGATCTATGGCTACACCTTC. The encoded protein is CSAWTVIYGYTF. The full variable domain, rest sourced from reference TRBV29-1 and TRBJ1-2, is SAVISQKPSRDICQRGTSLTIQCQVDSQVTMMFWYRQQPGQSLTLIATANQGSEATYESGFVIDKFPISRPNLTFSTLTVSNMSPEDSSIYLCSAWTVIYGYTFGSGTRLTVV.

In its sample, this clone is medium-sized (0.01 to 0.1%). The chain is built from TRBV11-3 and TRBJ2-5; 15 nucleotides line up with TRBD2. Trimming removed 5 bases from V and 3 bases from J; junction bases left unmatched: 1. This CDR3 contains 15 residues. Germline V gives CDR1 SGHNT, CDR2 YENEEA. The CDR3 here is CASSRTSGGEETQYF. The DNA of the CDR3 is TGTGCCAGCAGCCGGACTAGCGGGGGGGAAGAGACCCAGTACTTC.